This TCR beta chain was recovered during a study of cytomegalovirus exposure and HLA in healthy donors. The study's findings and limits: Common viral pathogens were later found to be apparently linked to several of the most significant clusters. Of the V segments, some could not be distinguished, including TRBV6-2 and TRBV6-3, and were excluded. Cytomegalovirus association was listed for 164 TCR beta chains.

The V and J ends lost 6 bases and 5 bases respectively, with 13 bases between them. Per the germline V gene, CDR1 is SNHLY and CDR2 is FYNNEI. The CDR3 has 14 amino acids. Worth noting for this clone: Its antigen is still unknown.

PCR amplification relied on 60 Vbeta primers (plus 13 Jbeta primers). TCRdb's copy holds only in-frame clones and misses some; the assay was immunoSEQ multiplex PCR. The sample has 150,000 to 200,000 clones; around 80% are singletons. The V and J genes are TRBV2 and TRBJ2-2; the D gene is possibly TRBD2 (5 bases). This TCR was sampled from a woman in her 30s in good health and CMV-seropositive. The sequenced sample was PBMCs. The CDR3 nucleotides are TGTGCCAGCAGAAGCGGACCTTGGACCGGGGAGCTGTTTTTT. It translates to CASRSGPWTGELFF.